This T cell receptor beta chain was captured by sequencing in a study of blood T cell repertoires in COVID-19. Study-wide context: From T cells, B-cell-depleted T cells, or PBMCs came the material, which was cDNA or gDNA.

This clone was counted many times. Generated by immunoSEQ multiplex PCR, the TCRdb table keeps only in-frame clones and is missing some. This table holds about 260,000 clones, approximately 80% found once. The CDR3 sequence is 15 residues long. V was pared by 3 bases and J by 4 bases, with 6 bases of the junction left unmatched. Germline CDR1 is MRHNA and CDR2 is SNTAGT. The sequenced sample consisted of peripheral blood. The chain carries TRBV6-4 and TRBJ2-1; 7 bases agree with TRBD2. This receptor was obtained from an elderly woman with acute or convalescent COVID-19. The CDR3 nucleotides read TGTGCCAGCAGTGAAAGGCTAGCGGAATACAATGAGCAGTTCTTC. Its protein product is CASSERLAEYNEQFF.